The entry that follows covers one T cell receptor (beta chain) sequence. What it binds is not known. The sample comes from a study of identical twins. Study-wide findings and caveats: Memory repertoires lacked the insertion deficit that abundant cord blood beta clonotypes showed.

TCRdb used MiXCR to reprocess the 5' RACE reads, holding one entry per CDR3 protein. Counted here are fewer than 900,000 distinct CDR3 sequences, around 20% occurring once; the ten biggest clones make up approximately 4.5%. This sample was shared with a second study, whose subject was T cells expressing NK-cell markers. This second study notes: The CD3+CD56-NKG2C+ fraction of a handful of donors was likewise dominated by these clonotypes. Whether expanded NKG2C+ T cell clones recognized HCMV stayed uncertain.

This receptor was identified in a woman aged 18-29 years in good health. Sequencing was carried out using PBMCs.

The CDR3 loop is CATSAYSGQTQYF. CDR3 DNA sequence: TGTGCCACCAGCGCTTACTCGGGGCAGACCCAGTACTTC. J is TRBJ2-5 and V is TRBV15, with D perhaps TRBD1 or TRBD2 (5 bases each). Germline V gene lookup returns CDR1 LNHNV and CDR2 YYDKDF (reference sequence). This CDR3 has 13 amino acids. Trimming removed 5 bases at V and 6 bases at J, with 13 bases between. Filled out from reference TRBV15 and TRBJ2-5, the complete variable domain reads DAMVIQNPRYQVTQFGKPVTLSCSQTLNHNVMYWYQQKSSQAPKLLFHYYDKDFNNEADTPDNFQSRRPNTSFCFLDIRSPGLGDTAMYLCATSAYSGQTQYFGPGTRLLVL.